These 14 T cell receptor beta chains came from one sample sequenced in a study of T cells in Graves' hyperthyroidism and ophthalmopathy. RNA transcripts served as the template for amplifying TCR beta CDR3 regions. HTBI primers drove first-round RT-PCR of the TCR CDR3. In TCRdb, the multiplex PCR reads were re-called with MiXCR into one record per CDR3 protein. The sample has 350,000 to 450,000 distinct CDR3 sequences, about an eighth seen once. Sequenced: blood. All receptors come from a middle-aged man with Graves' ophthalmopathy.

This clonotype has at least ten counts. The V call is TRBV29-1, the J call TRBJ2-3; TRBD2 agrees at 8 bases. This CDR3 contains 17 residues. Germline CDR1 is SQVTM and CDR2 is ANQGSEA. Trimming cost V 6 bases and J 0 bases; bases outside gene matches: 14. CDR3 DNA sequence: TGCAGCGTGTCATATCAACTAGCGGCGACGAGCACAGATACGCAGTATTTT. Its translation: CSVSYQLAATSTDTQYF.

Ten or more counts support this clonotype. The chain carries TRBV7-6 and TRBJ2-7; TRBD1 agrees at 8 bases. V was clipped by 7 bases and J by 1 base; unmatched bases: 6. CDR1 and CDR2 from the germline V gene are SGHVS and FNYEAQ. The length of the CDR3 is 14 residues. DNA of the CDR3: TGTGCCAGCAAGAAAGGACAGGGTTCCTACGAGCAGTACTTC. Residues: CASKKGQGSYEQYF.

This clonotype has just a few counts. The genes are TRBV7-9 and TRBJ2-7, with D possibly being TRBD1 (6 bases). Trimming stripped 5 bases from V and 2 bases from J, with 19 bases between. CDR1 SEHNR and CDR2 FQNEAQ come from the germline V gene (reference sequence). CDR3 size: 16 residues. DNA for the CDR3: TGTGCCAGCAGCCTACACCTCCGGGACAAACCCTACGAGCAGTACTTC. Its translation is CASSLHLRDKPYEQYF.

The V call is TRBV7-9, the J call TRBJ2-7; 9 positions match TRBD2. Germline V CDR1 and CDR2: SEHNR, FQNEAQ (reference sequence). CDR3 size: 12 residues. V gave up 5 bases and J gave up 6 bases; unmatched junction bases: 2. As DNA, the CDR3 is TGTGCCAGCAGCAATAGCGGGAGCGAGCAGTACTTC. Protein sequence: CASSNSGSEQYF.

This clonotype was observed many times. The gene calls are TRBV11-3 and TRBJ2-1; weak D call: TRBD2 (7 bases). Trimming removed 6 bases at V and 8 bases at J, with 17 bases between. Germline lookup yields CDR1 SGHNT and CDR2 YENEEA. This CDR3 has 14 residues. The CDR3 DNA reads as TGTGCCAGCAGGGGGGGCGGGACTAAGTATGAGCAGTTCTTC. It encodes CASRGGGTKYEQFF. The full variable domain, completed using reference TRBV11-3 and TRBJ2-1, is EAGVVQSPRYKIIEKKQPVAFWCNPISGHNTLYWYLQNLGQGPELLIRYENEEAVDDSQLPKDRFSAERLKGVDSTLKIQPAELGDSAVYLCASRGGGTKYEQFFGPGTRLTVL.

This clonotype was observed a few times. The rearrangement links TRBV24-1 to TRBJ2-1; 7 nucleotides align to TRBD1. The CDR3 runs 12 residues. Germline loops: CDR1 KGHDR, CDR2 SFDVKD. Germline trimming cut 4 bases from V and 10 bases from J; bases unmatched to any gene: 3. The CDR3 sequence is CATSDWDSEQFF. The CDR3 DNA follows: TGTGCCACCAGTGACTGGGACAGCGAGCAGTTCTTC.

This clonotype was detected ten times or more. J is TRBJ1-1 and V is TRBV12-3 or TRBV12-4; D perhaps matches TRBD1 (6 bases). CDR3 length: 15 amino acids. Trimming removed 3 bases at V and 6 bases at J, with 17 bases between. CDR3 protein: CASSFDHTGFPEAFF. The CDR3 region has the DNA TGTGCCAGCAGTTTTGATCACACAGGGTTCCCTGAAGCTTTCTTT.

V and J are TRBV25-1 and TRBJ1-2, with 8 bases matching TRBD1. The CDR3 totals 14 residues. Looked up from germline, CDR1 is MGHDK and CDR2 is SYGVNS. The J segment lost 7 bases and the V segment lost 2 bases, leaving 6 bases of the junction unmatched. The CDR3 here is CASSEMDRVRGYTF. In DNA form, the CDR3 reads TGTGCCAGCAGTGAAATGGACAGGGTGCGTGGCTACACCTTC.

This clonotype has ten or more counts. The CDR3 coding sequence is TGTGCCAGCAGCTTAGAAGTGCGGGAGCAGTTCTTC. Translated: CASSLEVREQFF. J is TRBJ2-1 and V is TRBV11-2; the D is unclear. The CDR3 has 12 amino acids. Trimming took off 0 bases at V and 10 bases at J, with 7 bases between the two ends. Per germline, CDR1 SGHAT and CDR2 FQNNGV. Full variable domain (outside the CDR3, taken from reference TRBV11-2 and TRBJ2-1): EAGVAQSPRYKIIEKRQSVAFWCNPISGHATLYWYQQILGQGPKLLIQFQNNGVVDDSQLPKDRFSAERLKGVDSTLKIQPAKLEDSAVYLCASSLEVREQFFGPGTRLTVL.

This clonotype was recorded at least ten times. V is TRBV28 and J is TRBJ1-2; possibly TRBD1 for D (6 bases). Trimming cost V 3 bases and J 6 bases, with 17 bases left between them. Germline V gene lookup returns CDR1 MDHEN and CDR2 SYDVKM. The CDR3 has 15 amino acids. The CDR3 DNA is TGTGCCAGCAGTTTTAGTGCCGGGGGCCTGCATGGCTACACCTTC. Its translation: CASSFSAGGLHGYTF.

This clonotype has only a few counts. The chain uses TRBV10-2 and TRBJ2-1; no clear D. V shed 4 bases and J shed 8 bases, with 21 bases lying between them. From germline, CDR1 is WSHSY and CDR2 SAAADI. This CDR3 has 16 residues. CDR3 in amino acids: CASSGKHLLRRHEQFF. In nucleotides, the CDR3 is TGCGCCAGCAGTGGAAAACACCTCCTCCGGCGGCATGAGCAGTTCTTC.

As to this clonotype: A much larger clone differs from this one at a single base, so this may be a read error. The J gene is TRBJ1-3, the V gene TRBV29-1; D is perhaps TRBD1 (5 bases). V shed 6 bases and J shed 8 bases, with 14 bases lying between them. CDR1 and CDR2 from the germline V gene are SQVTM and ANQGSEA. CDR3 length equals 12 residues. CDR3 sequence reads: CSVSRDGDTIYF. The DNA for the CDR3 is TGCAGCGTCTCCAGGGATGGCGACACCATATATTTT.

The chain is built from TRBV6-1 and TRBJ2-2; D unresolved. V lost 5 bases, J lost 3 bases, and 13 bases lay in between. Germline V gene data show CDR1 as MNHNS and CDR2 as SASEGT. The CDR3 contains 15 residues. CDR3 protein: CASSLYPPHTGELFF. In DNA, the CDR3 is TGTGCCAGCAGTCTTTACCCCCCGCACACCGGGGAGCTGTTTTTT.

The genes are TRBV19 and TRBJ1-4, with 8 bases aligning to TRBD1. This CDR3 is 14 amino acids long. Losses at the gene ends were 8 bases for V and 5 bases for J; bases not matched to a gene: 7. Germline CDR1 and CDR2: LNHDA and SQIVND (reference sequence). The CDR3 loop is CASCRQGRNEKLFF. Written as DNA, the CDR3 is TGTGCCAGTTGTCGACAGGGGCGGAATGAAAAACTGTTTTTT. Variable domain in full (rest from reference TRBV19 and TRBJ1-4): DGGITQSPKYLFRKEGQNVTLSCEQNLNHDAMYWYRQDPGQGLRLIYYSQIVNDFQKGDIAEGYSVSREKKESFPLTVTSAQKNPTAFYLCASCRQGRNEKLFFGSGTQLSVL.